The T cell receptor (beta chain) under discussion was sequenced for a study of blood T cell repertoires in COVID-19. At the level of the study: Spain, Italy and the United States supplied samples that represented acute and convalescent COVID-19. In each case, the material was cDNA or gDNA derived from T cells, B-cell-depleted T cells, or PBMCs.

This CDR3 has 15 residues. In germline, CDR1 is PRHDT, CDR2 FYEKMQ (reference sequence). J was trimmed by 3 bases and V by 5 bases; bases with no gene match: 6. Authors' data handling: Amplified reference gene primers provided the basis for estimating nucleated cell counts. Libraries were prepared by immunoSEQ multiplex PCR; TCRdb keeps only in-frame clonotypes and omits some of them. From that table come the V and J calls and clone size; the DNA was used to work out D and trimming. This table holds almost 100,000 clones, 86% found once. The receptor comes from a man aged 45-60 years with acute or convalescent COVID-19. This chain uses TRBV13 with TRBJ2-3; TRBD1 agrees at 9 bases. The source material was peripheral blood. As DNA, the CDR3 is TGTGCCAGCAGCGGACCCGGGACAGGGACAGATACGCAGTATTTT. Its translation is CASSGPGTGTDTQYF.